The following is a TCR beta chain sequence with its context. Its antigen is not known. The sample belongs to a study of cytotoxic CD8 clonotypes in ibrutinib-treated CLL. Study background: The group held 11 to 12 relapsed/refractory and around 14 treatment-naive patients, with roughly 17 IGHV unmutated. Averaging across samples gave approximately 260,000 productive templates and more than 80,000 productive rearrangements. General study results and limits: Baseline clonality, above age-matched healthy donor levels, tracked circulating CD8+ T-cell counts. Clonality, elevated at ibrutinib response, dropped back toward baseline at progression.

Using immunoSEQ multiplex PCR, the repertoire was profiled, and TCRdb retains in-frame clones only, with some absent. The table lists over 45,000 clones, roughly 54% of them singletons. Germline-derived CDR1 and CDR2 are MNHNS and SASEGT. Between the trimmed V and J ends, which lost 6 bases and 7 bases, there was a span of 16 bases. The CDR3 is 13 residues long. The sample consisted of PBMCs, taken at disease progression, from a patient treated with ibrutinib. The sequence was obtained from a human donor with chronic lymphocytic leukemia. This rearrangement joins TRBV6-1 to TRBJ2-7; the D call may be TRBD1 or TRBD2 (5 bases each). The CDR3 loop is CASSRGDDIEQYF. The CDR3 nucleotides read TGTGCCAGCAGCCGAGGGGACGACATAGAGCAGTACTTC.